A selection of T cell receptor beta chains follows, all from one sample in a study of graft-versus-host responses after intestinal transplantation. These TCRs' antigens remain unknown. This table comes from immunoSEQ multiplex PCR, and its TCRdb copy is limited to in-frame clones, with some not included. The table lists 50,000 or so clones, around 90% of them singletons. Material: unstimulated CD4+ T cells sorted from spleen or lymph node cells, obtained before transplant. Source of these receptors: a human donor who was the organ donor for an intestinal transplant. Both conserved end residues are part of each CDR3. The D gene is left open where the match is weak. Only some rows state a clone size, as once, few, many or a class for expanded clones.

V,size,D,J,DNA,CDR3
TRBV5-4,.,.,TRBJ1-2,TGTGCCAGCAGCTTGGCCGGGTATGGCTACACCTTC,CASSLAGYGYTF
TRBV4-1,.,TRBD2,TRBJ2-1,TGCGCCAGCAGCCAACTCCCTAGCGGAAACAATGAGCAGTTCTTC,CASSQLPSGNNEQFF
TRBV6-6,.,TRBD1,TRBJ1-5,TGTGCCAGCAGGCAAGGACAGGGGAATCAGCCCCAGCATTTT,CASRQGQGNQPQHF
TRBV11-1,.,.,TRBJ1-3,TGTGCCAGCAGCTTAGCAGGGATCCGCGACTCTGGAAACACCATATATTTT,CASSLAGIRDSGNTIYF
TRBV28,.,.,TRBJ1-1,TGTGCCAGCAGTCCCCGGGGGGCCTCGAACACTGAAGCTTTCTTT,CASSPRGASNTEAFF
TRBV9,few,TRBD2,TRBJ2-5,TGTGCCAGCAGCGTCTCCGGGGGGGGCCGGGAGACCCAGTACTTC,CASSVSGGGRETQYF
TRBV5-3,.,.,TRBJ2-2,TGTGCCAGAAGCTCTCAACTAGGAACGAGGAGTACTCCCGGGGAGCTGTTTTTT,CARSSQLGTRSTPGELFF
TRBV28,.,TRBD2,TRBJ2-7,TGTGCCAGCAGTTTACTAGCGGGAACCTCCTACGAGCAGTACTTC,CASSLLAGTSYEQYF
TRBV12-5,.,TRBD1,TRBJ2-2,TGTGCTAGTGATCATTACAGGGGGCTGACCGGGGAGCTGTTTTTT,CASDHYRGLTGELFF
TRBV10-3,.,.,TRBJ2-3,TGTGCCATCAGTGATGCAATACGGGCAGATACGCAGTATTTT,CAISDAIRADTQYF
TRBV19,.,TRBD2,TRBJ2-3,TGTGCCAGTAGTGAGCGGGAGGGCCTAGATACGCAGTATTTT,CASSEREGLDTQYF
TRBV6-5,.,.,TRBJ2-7,TGTGCCAGCAGTTACTGGGGGCCCGAGCAGTACTTC,CASSYWGPEQYF
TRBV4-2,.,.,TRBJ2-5,TGTGCCAGCAGCCAAGGCGACAGCACTGAAGAGACCCAGTACTTC,CASSQGDSTEETQYF
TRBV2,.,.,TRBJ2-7,TGTGCCAGCAGTGTAGGTAGCCGTAGCTCCTACGAGCAGTACTTC,CASSVGSRSSYEQYF
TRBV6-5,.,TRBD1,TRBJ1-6,TGTGCCAGCAGTTTCGAAGACAGGGGGCGTTCACCCCTCCACTTT,CASSFEDRGRSPLHF
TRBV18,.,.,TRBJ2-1,TGTGCCAGCTCACTGCCTAGCTACAATGAGCAGTTCTTC,CASSLPSYNEQFF
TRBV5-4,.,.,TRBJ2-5,TGTGCCAGCACCCCAAGAGGGGCTCCCCAAGAGACCCAGTACTTC,CASTPRGAPQETQYF
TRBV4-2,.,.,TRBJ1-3,TGTGCCAGCAGCCAAAGCAGCTCCTCTGGAAACACCATATATTTT,CASSQSSSSGNTIYF
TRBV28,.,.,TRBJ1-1,TGTGCCAGCAGTTTGCTCCGCGCGGTGATGAACACTGAAGCTTTCTTT,CASSLLRAVMNTEAFF
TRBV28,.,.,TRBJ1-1,TGTGCCAGCAGTTTGGACGGGAACACCGAAGCTTTCTTT,CASSLDGNTEAFF
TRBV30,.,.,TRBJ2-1,TGTGCCTGGAGTGTAAGCAGGTACAATGAGCAGTTCTTC,CAWSVSRYNEQFF
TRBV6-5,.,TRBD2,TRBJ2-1,TGTGCCAGCAGTTACTCGGCTGCGGGAGAGGACAATGAGCAGTTCTTC,CASSYSAAGEDNEQFF
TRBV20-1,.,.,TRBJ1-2,TGCAGTGCTTCAGGGGAAGGCTACACCTTC,CSASGEGYTF
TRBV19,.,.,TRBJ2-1,TGTGCCAGTAGTACCACAGGGAAGCATTATTTGGAGCAGTTCTTC,CASSTTGKHYLEQFF
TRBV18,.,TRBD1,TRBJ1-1,TGTGCCAGCTCAGCCACAGGGGGAACTGAAGCTTTCTTT,CASSATGGTEAFF
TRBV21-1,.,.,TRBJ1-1,TGTGCCAGCAGCAAGGAGACAGAGAACACTGAAGCTTTCTTT,CASSKETENTEAFF
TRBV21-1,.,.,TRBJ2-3,TGTGCCAGCACCATACAGGGAAGGGGGGATACGCAGTATTTT,CASTIQGRGDTQYF
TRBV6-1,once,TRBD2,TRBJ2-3,TGTGCCAGCAGTGACTACTTTAACCTCCCTAGTGTGAGCGGGGGAGATACGCAGTATTTT,CASSDYFNLPSVSGGDTQYF
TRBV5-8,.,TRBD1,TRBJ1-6,TGTGCCAGCAGCTCGTACCGGGGACAGAATTCACCCCTCCACTTT,CASSSYRGQNSPLHF
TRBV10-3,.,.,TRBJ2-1,TGTGCCATCAGTGATACCCAGCACAATGAGCAGTTCTTC,CAISDTQHNEQFF
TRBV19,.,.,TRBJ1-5,TGTGCCAGTAGGTCGGCTCAGGGGTCCCTCCTCAATCAGCCCCAGCATTTT,CASRSAQGSLLNQPQHF
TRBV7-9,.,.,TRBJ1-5,TGTGCCAGCAGCCAGGGACCGAACTGGGGTCAGCCCCAGCATTTT,CASSQGPNWGQPQHF
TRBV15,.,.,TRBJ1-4,TGTGCCACCAGCAGAGATGCAGGACGGGCTAATGAAAAACTGTTTTTT,CATSRDAGRANEKLFF
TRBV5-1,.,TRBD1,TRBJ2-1,TGCGCCAGCAGCTTGTCGGGGGACCTTGTTTTGACAGGGGATGAGCAGTTCTTC,CASSLSGDLVLTGDEQFF
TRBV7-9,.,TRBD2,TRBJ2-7,TGTGCCAGCAGCTTGATGGGGGGGGCCTACGAGCAGTACTTC,CASSLMGGAYEQYF
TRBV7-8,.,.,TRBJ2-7,TGTGCCAGCAGCTTAGTGAGAGGCGAGCAGTACTTC,CASSLVRGEQYF